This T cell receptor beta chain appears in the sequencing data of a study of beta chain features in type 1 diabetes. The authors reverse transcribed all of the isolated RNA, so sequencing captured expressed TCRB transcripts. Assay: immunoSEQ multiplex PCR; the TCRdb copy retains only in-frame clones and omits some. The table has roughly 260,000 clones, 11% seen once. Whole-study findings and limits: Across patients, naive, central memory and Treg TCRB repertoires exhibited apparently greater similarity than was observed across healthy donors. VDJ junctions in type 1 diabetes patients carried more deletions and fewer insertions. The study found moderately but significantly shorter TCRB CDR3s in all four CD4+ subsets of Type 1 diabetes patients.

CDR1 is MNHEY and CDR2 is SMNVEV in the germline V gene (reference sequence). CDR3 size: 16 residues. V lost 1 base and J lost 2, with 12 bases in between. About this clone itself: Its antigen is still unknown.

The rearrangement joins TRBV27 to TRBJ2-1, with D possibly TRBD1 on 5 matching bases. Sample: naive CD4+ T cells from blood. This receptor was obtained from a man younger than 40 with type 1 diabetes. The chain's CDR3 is CASSLWQGSAYNEQFF. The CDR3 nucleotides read TGTGCCAGCAGTTTATGGCAGGGCAGCGCCTACAATGAGCAGTTCTTC.